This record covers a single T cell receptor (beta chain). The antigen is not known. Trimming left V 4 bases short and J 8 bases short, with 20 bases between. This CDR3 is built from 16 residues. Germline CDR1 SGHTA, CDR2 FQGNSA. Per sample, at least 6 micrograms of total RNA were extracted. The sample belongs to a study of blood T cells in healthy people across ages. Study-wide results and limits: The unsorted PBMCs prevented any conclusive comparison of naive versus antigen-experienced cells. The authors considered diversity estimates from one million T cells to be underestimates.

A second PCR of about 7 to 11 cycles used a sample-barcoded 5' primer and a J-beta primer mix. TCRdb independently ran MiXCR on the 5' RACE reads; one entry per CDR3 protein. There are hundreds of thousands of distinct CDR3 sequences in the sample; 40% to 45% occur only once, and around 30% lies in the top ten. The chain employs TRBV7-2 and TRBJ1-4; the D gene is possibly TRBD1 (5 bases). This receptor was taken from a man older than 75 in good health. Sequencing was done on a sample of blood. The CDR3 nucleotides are TGTGCCAGCAGCTCCTCGGCGGGGGTAGTCGGGGAAAAACTGTTTTTT. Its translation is CASSSSAGVVGEKLFF.